What follows are 25 T cell receptor beta chains derived from one specimen sequenced in a study of CD8+CD57+ T cells in acquired aplastic anemia. Genomic DNA provided the template from which TCR beta VDJ and CDR3 profiles were obtained. TCRdb re-called the reads with MiXCR, one entry per CDR3 protein. The table has 150,000 to 200,000 distinct CDR3 sequences, 64% seen once. The sample consisted of sorted CD4+, CD8+, or CD8+CD57+ T cells (not recorded which) from PBMCs. The receptors shown here come from a human donor with severe aplastic anemia or a healthy control (not recorded which).

The table lists this clonotype with a few counts. CDR3 DNA sequence: TGTGCCACCAGCAGAGATCGCCGAGACCGCACAGATACGCAGTATTTT. Its translation is CATSRDRRDRTDTQYF. V usage is TRBV15 and J usage is TRBJ2-3, with D hard to call. Germline CDR1 reads LNHNV; CDR2 reads YYDKDF (reference sequence). V was clipped by 0 bases and J by 1 base, with 11 bases between them. There are 16 residues in the CDR3.

V and J are TRBV2 and TRBJ1-6, with a tentative D call TRBD1 (5 bases). The CDR3 has 14 residues. The germline gives CDR1 SNHLY, CDR2 FYNNEI. Between the trimmed V and J ends, which lost 6 bases and 8 bases, there was a span of 14 bases. In DNA, the CDR3 is TGTGCCAGCAGGACTCGTGAGGGGTATTCACCCCTCCACTTT. It yields the protein CASRTREGYSPLHF.

The chain joins TRBV7-3 to TRBJ2-1; no definite D call. Trimming pared 4 bases from V and 8 bases from J, leaving 9 bases between. This CDR3 is built from 12 residues. CDR1 and CDR2 (germline): SGHTA, FQGTGA. The CDR3 reads CASSSTSHEQFF. Written as DNA, the CDR3 is TGTGCCAGCAGCTCAACCAGTCATGAGCAGTTCTTC.

The chain uses TRBV7-9 and TRBJ1-1, with TRBD1 matching over 9 bases. V was pared by 3 bases and J by 0 bases, with 11 bases of the junction left unmatched. There are 18 residues in the CDR3. CDR1 is SEHNR and CDR2 is FQNEAQ in the germline V gene (reference sequence). In nucleotides, the CDR3 is TGTGCCAGCAGCTTTGGGACAGGGTTTATGGGGATGAACACTGAAGCTTTCTTT. Its translation is CASSFGTGFMGMNTEAFF.

This clonotype was seen just once. V is TRBV7-6 and J is TRBJ2-7; 8 nucleotides line up with TRBD2. The V gene end was trimmed by 5 bases and the J gene end by 0 bases; junction bases not matched to a gene: 9. Germline values: CDR1 SGHVS, CDR2 FNYEAQ. The CDR3 consists of 16 residues. CDR3 loop: CASSHITGGSSYEQYF. The CDR3 DNA reads TGTGCCAGCAGCCATATCACGGGGGGGAGCTCCTACGAGCAGTACTTC.

This CDR3 reads CASSDVSWVQYF. CDR3 in DNA: TGTGCCAGCAGTGACGTCAGCTGGGTGCAGTATTTT. The genes are TRBV2 and TRBJ2-3; D call uncertain. This CDR3 contains 12 residues. With 3 bases removed from V and 11 bases from J, the gap between germline ends came to 12 bases. Germline V gene sequence: CDR1 SNHLY, CDR2 FYNNEI.

The chain recombines TRBV5-8 with TRBJ2-7, with 9 bases identical to TRBD1. The germline V gene has CDR1 SGHTS and CDR2 YDEGEE. The CDR3 loop spans 15 amino acids. Trimming cost V 4 bases and J 5 bases; bases outside gene matches: 10. CDR3 in amino acids: CASSPRWDRDNEQYF. Here the CDR3 DNA reads TGTGCCAGCAGCCCCCGCTGGGACAGGGACAACGAGCAGTACTTC.

The chain has TRBV6-5 and TRBJ1-1; weak D call: TRBD1 (5 bases). The CDR3 spans 14 residues. Trimming shortened V by 10 bases and J by 5 bases, and 20 bases separated the two germline ends. Germline-derived CDR1 and CDR2 are MNHEY and SVGAGI. The CDR3 spells CAILPSGPGTEAFF. The DNA of the CDR3 is TGTGCCATCCTCCCCTCGGGACCGGGGACTGAAGCTTTCTTT.

This clonotype was counted between two and nine times. The chain employs TRBV15 and TRBJ1-6; unclear D gene. The V gene's germline CDR1 is LNHNV and CDR2 YYDKDF (reference sequence). The V end was cut by 6 bases, the J end by 0 bases, with 6 bases between. The CDR3 extends over 14 amino acids. Written as DNA, the CDR3 is TGTGCCACCAGTCGTAGCTCCTATAATTCACCCCTCCACTTT. Protein: CATSRSSYNSPLHF. Together with reference TRBV15 and TRBJ1-6, the CDR3 gives the full variable domain: DAMVIQNPRYQVTQFGKPVTLSCSQTLNHNVMYWYQQKSSQAPKLLFHYYDKDFNNEADTPDNFQSRRPNTSFCFLDIRSPGLGDTAMYLCATSRSSYNSPLHFGNGTRLTVT.

V gene TRBV2 combines with J gene TRBJ1-2; D not certain. CDR1 is SNHLY, CDR2 FYNNEI, per germline. Trimming shortened V by 1 base and J by 1 base, and 7 bases separated the two germline ends. The length of the CDR3 is 14 residues. The CDR3 DNA reads TGTGCCAGCAGTGAAGGCAGACTTAACTATGGCTACACCTTC. It codes for CASSEGRLNYGYTF.

There are many counts of this clonotype. The chain uses TRBV4-1 and TRBJ1-1; no reliable D call. Germline-derived CDR1 and CDR2 are MGHRA and YSYEKL. The CDR3 is 15 residues long. Trimming pared 1 base from V and 3 bases from J, leaving 12 bases between. CDR3 sequence (DNA): TGCGCCAGCAGCCAAGTGTCCCCCTCGGACACTGAAGCTTTCTTT. It encodes CASSQVSPSDTEAFF.

The chain carries TRBV19 and TRBJ2-7, with 9 bases that match TRBD1. V lost 7 bases, J lost 2 bases, and 6 bases stayed unmatched. From germline, CDR1 is LNHDA and CDR2 SQIVND (reference sequence). The CDR3 is made up of 14 amino acids. CDR3 region: CASTKGQGAYEQYF. CDR3 nucleotides: TGTGCCAGTACCAAGGGACAGGGAGCCTACGAGCAGTACTTC.

The J gene is TRBJ1-6, the V gene TRBV6-5; D is undetermined. The length of the CDR3 is 14 residues. Germline V gene data show CDR1 as MNHEY and CDR2 as SVGAGI. Trimming took 7 bases from V and 9 from J, leaving 16 bases between them. The DNA for the CDR3 is TGTGCCAGCACCAAAGCAAGCTTAAGTTCACCCCTCCACTTT. Translating gives CASTKASLSSPLHF.

The rearrangement links TRBV20-1 to TRBJ2-7; D uncertain. The V gene lost 0 bases and the J gene lost 7 bases, with 10 bases spanning the gap. Germline-derived CDR1 and CDR2 are DFQATT and SNEGSKA (reference sequence). The CDR3 covers 12 residues. CDR3 in amino acids: CSARDTAAEQYF. For the CDR3, the DNA is TGCAGTGCTAGAGATACAGCTGCAGAGCAGTACTTC.

The rearrangement links TRBV7-9 to TRBJ2-7; TRBD1 agrees at 7 bases. CDR3 size: 17 residues. Germline V lookup: CDR1 SEHNR, CDR2 FQNEAQ (reference sequence). V lost 0 bases, J lost 1 base, and 9 bases stayed unmatched. CDR3 sequence reads: CASSLARVDRISYEQYF. Written as DNA, the CDR3 is TGTGCCAGCAGCTTAGCGCGGGTGGACAGGATTTCCTACGAGCAGTACTTC.

The rearrangement joins TRBV6-4 to TRBJ2-7; TRBD1 might be the D (7 bases). CDR3 length equals 13 residues. CDR1 is MRHNA, CDR2 SNTAGT, per germline. The V end lost 6 bases, the J end lost 4 bases, and 13 bases lay between the germline ends. The CDR3 spells CASRSRGAYEQYF. CDR3 DNA: TGTGCCAGCAGGTCCAGGGGGGCGTACGAGCAGTACTTC.

The chain recombines TRBV19 with TRBJ1-1; the match to TRBD1 covers 7 bases. The CDR3 is 12 residues long. Germline V gene data show CDR1 as LNHDA and CDR2 as SQIVND (reference sequence). CDR3 nucleotide sequence: TGTGCGACCGGGACAGCCAACACTGAAGCTTTCTTT. Its protein is CATGTANTEAFF. Drawing the rest from reference TRBV19 and TRBJ1-1, the complete variable domain is DGGITQSPKYLFRKEGQNVTLSCEQNLNHDAMYWYRQDPGQGLRLIYYSQIVNDFQKGDIAEGYSVSREKKESFPLTVTSAQKNPTAFYLCATGTANTEAFFGQGTRLTVV.

The CDR3 sequence is CASSQDRGGEQYF. The CDR3 DNA follows: TGTGCCAGCAGCCAAGATCGAGGGGGCGAGCAGTACTTC. The rearrangement links TRBV3-1 to TRBJ2-7; TRBD1 might be the D (6 bases). The V end lost 0 bases, the J end lost 6 bases, and 9 bases lay between the germline ends. CDR3 length: 13 residues. Per the germline V gene, CDR1 is LGHDT and CDR2 is YNNKEL (reference sequence).

The chain links TRBV19 to TRBJ1-5; the D is unclear. This CDR3 has 13 residues. Trimming took 7 bases from V and 5 from J, leaving 12 bases between them. Per germline, CDR1 LNHDA and CDR2 SQIVND (reference sequence). The CDR3 DNA follows: TGTGCCAGTACCAACAGCGTCCATCAGCCCCAGCATTTT. Its translation is CASTNSVHQPQHF.

The rearrangement links TRBV19 to TRBJ1-4; D is uncertain. V shed 1 base and J shed 7 bases, with 13 bases lying between them. The CDR3 runs to 15 residues. CDR1 is LNHDA, CDR2 SQIVND, per germline (reference sequence). CDR3 loop: CASSIVGGISEKLFF. DNA for the CDR3: TGTGCCAGTAGTATAGTAGGAGGGATCAGTGAAAAACTGTTTTTT. Drawing the rest from reference TRBV19 and TRBJ1-4, the complete variable domain is DGGITQSPKYLFRKEGQNVTLSCEQNLNHDAMYWYRQDPGQGLRLIYYSQIVNDFQKGDIAEGYSVSREKKESFPLTVTSAQKNPTAFYLCASSIVGGISEKLFFGSGTQLSVL.

This clonotype was observed many times. The J gene is TRBJ2-6, the V gene TRBV7-6; TRBD1 matches at 8 bases. With 7 bases clipped from V and 8 bases from J, the junction kept 4 bases outside the gene matches. From germline, CDR1 is SGHVS and CDR2 FNYEAQ. The CDR3 runs 13 residues. The CDR3: CASKDRGTNVLTF. CDR3 nucleotides: TGTGCCAGCAAAGACAGGGGCACCAACGTCCTGACTTTC.

Many counts were recorded for this clonotype. The chain links TRBV18 to TRBJ2-2; D remains unclear. CDR1 KGHSH and CDR2 LQKENI come from the germline V gene. V lost 8 bases and J 4 bases, leaving 17 bases between the germline ends. This CDR3 comprises 15 residues. The CDR3 loop reads CASPSEPDITGELFF. CDR3 bases: TGTGCCAGCCCGTCGGAACCCGACATCACCGGGGAGCTGTTTTTT. Looking up the rest from reference TRBV18 and TRBJ2-2 gives the full variable domain: NAGVMQNPRHLVRRRGQEARLRCSPMKGHSHVYWYRQLPEEGLKFMVYLQKENIIDESGMPKERFSAEFPKEGPSILRIQQVVRGDSAAYFCASPSEPDITGELFFGEGSRLTVL.

Details on this clonotype: At one of its ends the junction is not consistent with the germline gene, which may arise from a read error. The genes are TRBV6-1 and TRBJ2-7; D may correspond to TRBD1 or TRBD2 (7 bases each). Germline V gene lookup returns CDR1 MNHNS and CDR2 SASEGT. There are 15 residues in the CDR3. In DNA, the CDR3 is TGTACCAGCAGTGAAGGACTAGACAGGGCGTACGAGCAGTACTTC. Protein: CTSSEGLDRAYEQYF.

The genes are TRBV12-3 or TRBV12-4 and TRBJ1-2, with 12 bases that match TRBD1. The ends lost 6 bases at V and 0 bases at J; junction bases unmatched: 8. The CDR3 sequence is 17 residues long. The CDR3 region is CASRKGQGANTNYGYTF. The CDR3 nucleotides are TGTGCCAGCAGGAAGGGACAGGGGGCGAATACTAACTATGGCTACACCTTC.

The chain uses TRBV20-1 and TRBJ2-5; D is possibly TRBD2 (6 bases). V gave up 5 bases and J gave up 6 bases, with 13 bases separating them. There are 12 residues in the CDR3. Per germline, CDR1 DFQATT and CDR2 SNEGSKA (reference sequence). The CDR3 spells CSAGRLGKTQYF. CDR3 in DNA: TGCAGTGCTGGCAGACTAGGGAAGACCCAGTACTTC.